The present entry profiles one T cell receptor beta chain with its context. This sample is drawn from a study of T cell responses to AZD1222 COVID-19 vaccine. V lost 2 bases and J 4 bases, leaving 1 base between the germline ends. The length of the CDR3 is 11 residues. CDR1 and CDR2 (germline): SGDLS, YYNGEE. Here immunoSEQ multiplex PCR was the method, and the copy in TCRdb shows in-frame clones only, minus some. Altogether roughly 130,000 clones are present, roughly nine tenths being singletons, with the ten largest covering over 1.5%. The rearrangement uses TRBV9 and TRBJ1-3; D gene uncertain. The starting material was peripheral blood, obtained on day 0 of AZD1222 vaccination. The TCR sequence derives from an adult in good health. In DNA, the CDR3 is TGTGCCAGCAGCGTGGGAAACACCATATATTTT. Amino acid sequence: CASSVGNTIYF.